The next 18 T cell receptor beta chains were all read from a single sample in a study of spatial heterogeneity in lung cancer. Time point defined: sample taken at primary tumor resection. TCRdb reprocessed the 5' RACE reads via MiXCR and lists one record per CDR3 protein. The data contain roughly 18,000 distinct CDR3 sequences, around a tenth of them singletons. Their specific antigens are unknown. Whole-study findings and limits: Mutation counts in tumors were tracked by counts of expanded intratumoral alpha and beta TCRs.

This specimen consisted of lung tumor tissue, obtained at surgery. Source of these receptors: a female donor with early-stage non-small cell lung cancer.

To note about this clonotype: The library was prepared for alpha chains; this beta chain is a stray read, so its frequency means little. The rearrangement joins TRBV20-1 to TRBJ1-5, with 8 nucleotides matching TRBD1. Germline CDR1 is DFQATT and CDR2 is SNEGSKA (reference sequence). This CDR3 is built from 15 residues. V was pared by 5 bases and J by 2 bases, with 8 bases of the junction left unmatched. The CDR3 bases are TGCAGTGCTCCACAGGGGGTCGGTGGCAATCAGCCCCAGCATTTT. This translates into CSAPQGVGGNQPQHF.

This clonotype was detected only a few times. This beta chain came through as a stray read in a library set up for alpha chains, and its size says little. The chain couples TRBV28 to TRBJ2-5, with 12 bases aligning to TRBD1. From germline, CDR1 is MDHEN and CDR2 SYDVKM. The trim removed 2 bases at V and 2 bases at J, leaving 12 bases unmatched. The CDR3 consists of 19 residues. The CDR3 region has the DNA TGTGCCAGCAGTTTAGATTGGGACAGGGGGCCCCACGGACAAGAGACCCAGTACTTC. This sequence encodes CASSLDWDRGPHGQETQYF. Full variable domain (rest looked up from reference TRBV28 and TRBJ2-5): DVKVTQSSRYLVKRTGEKVFLECVQDMDHENMFWYRQDPGLGLRLIYFSYDVKMKEKGDIPEGYSVSREKKERFSLILESASTNQTSMYLCASSLDWDRGPHGQETQYFGPGTRLLVL.

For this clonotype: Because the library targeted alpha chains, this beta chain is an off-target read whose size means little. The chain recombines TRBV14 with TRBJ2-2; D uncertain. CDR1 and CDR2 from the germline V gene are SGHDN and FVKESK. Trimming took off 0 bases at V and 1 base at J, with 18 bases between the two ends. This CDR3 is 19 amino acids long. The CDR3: CASSQDSLSWRQNTGELFF. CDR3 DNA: TGTGCCAGCAGCCAAGATAGTCTAAGTTGGAGACAGAACACCGGGGAGCTGTTTTTT.

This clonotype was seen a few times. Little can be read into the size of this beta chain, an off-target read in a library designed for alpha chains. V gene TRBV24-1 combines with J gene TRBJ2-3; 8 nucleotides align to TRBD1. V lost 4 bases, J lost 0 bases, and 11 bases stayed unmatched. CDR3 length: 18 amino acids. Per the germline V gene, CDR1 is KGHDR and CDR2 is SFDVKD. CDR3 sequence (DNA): TGTGCCACCAGTGACCAGGGGGGACAGGAGACTAGCACAGATACGCAGTATTTT. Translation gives CATSDQGGQETSTDTQYF.

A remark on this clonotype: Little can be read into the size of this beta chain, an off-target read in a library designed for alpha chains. DNA for the CDR3: TGTGCCAGCAGTCCGAACGACAGGGAAGAGACCCAGTACTTC. Encoded protein: CASSPNDREETQYF. The chain joins TRBV6-5 to TRBJ2-5; TRBD1 matches 7 bases. Losses at the gene ends were 5 bases for V and 3 bases for J; bases not matched to a gene: 6. The CDR3 runs 14 residues. From germline, CDR1 is MNHEY and CDR2 SVGAGI.

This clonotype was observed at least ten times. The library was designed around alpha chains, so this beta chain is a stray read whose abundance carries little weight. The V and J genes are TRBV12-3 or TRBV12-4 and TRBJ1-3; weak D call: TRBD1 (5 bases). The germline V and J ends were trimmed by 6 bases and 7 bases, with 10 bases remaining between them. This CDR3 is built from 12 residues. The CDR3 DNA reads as TGTGCCAGCAGGGGGACGGAGAACACCATATATTTT. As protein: CASRGTENTIYF.

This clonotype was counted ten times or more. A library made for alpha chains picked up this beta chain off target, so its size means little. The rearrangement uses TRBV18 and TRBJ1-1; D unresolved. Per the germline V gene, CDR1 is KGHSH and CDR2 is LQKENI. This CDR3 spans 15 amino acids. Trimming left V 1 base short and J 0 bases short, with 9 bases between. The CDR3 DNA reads TGTGCCAGCTCACCACGGGTTCAGGTGAACACTGAAGCTTTCTTT. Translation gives CASSPRVQVNTEAFF. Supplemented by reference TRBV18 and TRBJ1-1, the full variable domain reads NAGVMQNPRHLVRRRGQEARLRCSPMKGHSHVYWYRQLPEEGLKFMVYLQKENIIDESGMPKERFSAEFPKEGPSILRIQQVVRGDSAAYFCASSPRVQVNTEAFFGQGTRLTVV.

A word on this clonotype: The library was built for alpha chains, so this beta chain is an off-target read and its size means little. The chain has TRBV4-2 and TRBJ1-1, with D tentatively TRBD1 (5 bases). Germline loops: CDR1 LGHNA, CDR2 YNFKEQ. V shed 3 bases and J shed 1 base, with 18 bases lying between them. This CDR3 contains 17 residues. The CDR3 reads CASSHARDGDQNTEAFF. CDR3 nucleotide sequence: TGTGCCAGCAGCCACGCCCGGGACGGCGATCAGAACACTGAAGCTTTCTTT.

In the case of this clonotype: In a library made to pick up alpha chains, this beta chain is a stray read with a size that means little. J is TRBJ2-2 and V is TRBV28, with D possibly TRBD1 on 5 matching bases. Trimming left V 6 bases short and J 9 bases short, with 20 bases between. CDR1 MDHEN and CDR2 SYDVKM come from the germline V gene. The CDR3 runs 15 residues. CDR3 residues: CASSWTLRDHRELFF. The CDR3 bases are TGTGCCAGCAGCTGGACACTGCGCGATCATCGGGAGCTGTTTTTT.

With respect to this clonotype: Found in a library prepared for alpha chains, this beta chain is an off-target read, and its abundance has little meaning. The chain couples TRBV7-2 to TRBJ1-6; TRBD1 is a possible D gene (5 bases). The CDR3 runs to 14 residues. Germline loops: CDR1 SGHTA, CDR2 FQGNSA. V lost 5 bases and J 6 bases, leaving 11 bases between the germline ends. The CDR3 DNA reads TGTGCCAGCAGCGCCCGACAGTTTAATTCACCCCTCCACTTT. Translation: CASSARQFNSPLHF.

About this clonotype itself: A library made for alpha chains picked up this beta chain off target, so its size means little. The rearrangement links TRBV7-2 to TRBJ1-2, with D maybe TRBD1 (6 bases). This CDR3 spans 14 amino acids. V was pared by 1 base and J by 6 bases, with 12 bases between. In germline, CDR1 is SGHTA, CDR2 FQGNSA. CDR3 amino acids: CASSLGQVFDGYTF. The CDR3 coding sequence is TGTGCCAGCAGCTTAGGACAGGTTTTTGATGGCTACACCTTC.

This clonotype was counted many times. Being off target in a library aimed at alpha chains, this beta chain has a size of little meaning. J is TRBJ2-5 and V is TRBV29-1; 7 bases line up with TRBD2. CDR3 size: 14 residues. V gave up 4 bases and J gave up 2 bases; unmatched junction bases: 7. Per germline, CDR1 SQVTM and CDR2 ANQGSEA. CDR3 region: CSVADGGKQETQYF. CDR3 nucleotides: TGCAGCGTTGCAGACGGGGGGAAACAAGAGACCCAGTACTTC.

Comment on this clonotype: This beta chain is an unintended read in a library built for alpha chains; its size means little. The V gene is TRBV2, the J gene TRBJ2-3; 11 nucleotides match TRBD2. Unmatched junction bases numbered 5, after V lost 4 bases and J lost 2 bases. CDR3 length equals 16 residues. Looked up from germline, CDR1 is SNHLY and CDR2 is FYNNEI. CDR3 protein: CASSARTSGLTDTQYF. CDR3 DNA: TGTGCCAGCAGTGCCCGGACTAGCGGGCTCACAGATACGCAGTATTTT.

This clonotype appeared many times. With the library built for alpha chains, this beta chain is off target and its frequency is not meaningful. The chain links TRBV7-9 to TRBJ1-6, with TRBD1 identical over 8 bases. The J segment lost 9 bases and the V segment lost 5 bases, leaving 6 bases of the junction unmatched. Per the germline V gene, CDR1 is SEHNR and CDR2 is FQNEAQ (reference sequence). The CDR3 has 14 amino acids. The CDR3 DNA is TGTGCCAGCAGCCGCGGACAGGGAGGTTCACCCCTCCACTTT. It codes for CASSRGQGGSPLHF.

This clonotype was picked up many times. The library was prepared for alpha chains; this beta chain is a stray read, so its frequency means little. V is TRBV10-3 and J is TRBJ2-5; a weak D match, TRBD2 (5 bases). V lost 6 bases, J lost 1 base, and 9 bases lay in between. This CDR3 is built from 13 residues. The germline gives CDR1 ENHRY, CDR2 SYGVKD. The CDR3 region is CAIRGALQETQYF. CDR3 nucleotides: TGTGCCATCAGGGGAGCGCTCCAAGAGACCCAGTACTTC.

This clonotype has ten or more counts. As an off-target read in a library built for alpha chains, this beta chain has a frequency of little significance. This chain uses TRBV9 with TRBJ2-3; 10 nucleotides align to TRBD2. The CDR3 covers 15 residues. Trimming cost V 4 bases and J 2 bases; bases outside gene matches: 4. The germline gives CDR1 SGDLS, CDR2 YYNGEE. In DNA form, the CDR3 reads TGTGCCAGCAGCACGGGACTAGCGAACACAGATACGCAGTATTTT. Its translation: CASSTGLANTDTQYF.

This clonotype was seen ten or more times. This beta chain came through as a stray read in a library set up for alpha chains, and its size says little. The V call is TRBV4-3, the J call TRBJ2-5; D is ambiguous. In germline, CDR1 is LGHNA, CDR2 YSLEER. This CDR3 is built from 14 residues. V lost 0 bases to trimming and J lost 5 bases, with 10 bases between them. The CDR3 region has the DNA TGCGCCAGCAGCCAAGATTTGGGGATTGAGACCCAGTACTTC. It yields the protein CASSQDLGIETQYF.

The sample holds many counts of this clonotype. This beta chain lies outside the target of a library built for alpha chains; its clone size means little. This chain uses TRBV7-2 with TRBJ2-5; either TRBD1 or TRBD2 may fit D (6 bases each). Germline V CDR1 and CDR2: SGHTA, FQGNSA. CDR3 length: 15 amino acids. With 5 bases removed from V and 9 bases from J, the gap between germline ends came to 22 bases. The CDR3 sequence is CASSLRTAGGGAQYF. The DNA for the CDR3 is TGTGCCAGCAGCCTACGGACTGCCGGGGGCGGGGCCCAGTACTTC.